This T cell receptor (beta chain) was sequenced for a study of T cell responses to AZD1222 COVID-19 vaccine. The assay was immunoSEQ multiplex PCR, and TCRdb's table has in-frame clones only and misses some. The sample carries approximately 130,000 clones, 93% recorded once. Study-wide results and caveats: The reported proportion of spike-specific TCRs targeting unmutated variant regions was nearly half. The peak T cell response came first, and repertoires were sampled only after it.

Points on this clone: Its antigen is not known.

The sample was peripheral blood, taken on day 0 of AZD1222 vaccination. This clonotype was sampled from an adult in good health.

CDR3 amino acids: CASAKQGSSYNSPLHF. The CDR3 DNA sequence: TGTGCCAGCGCAAAACAGGGGAGCTCCTATAATTCACCCCTCCACTTT. This chain connects TRBV28 to TRBJ1-6; 7 bases agree with TRBD1. Trimming took 8 bases from V and 0 from J; bases not matched to a gene: 7. Germline lookup yields CDR1 MDHEN and CDR2 SYDVKM. This CDR3 is 16 amino acids long.